This entry lists 21 T cell receptor beta chains sequenced from one sample in a study of blood T cell repertoires in COVID-19. Clones were sequenced by immunoSEQ multiplex PCR, and TCRdb holds only the in-frame ones, with some missing. The sample consists of hundreds of thousands of clones, roughly 85% of them appearing once. The sample comprised peripheral blood. The receptors here all came from a woman between 35 and 50 years old with active or convalescent COVID-19.

The chain is built from TRBV14 and TRBJ1-2; D is ambiguous. Germline V CDR1 and CDR2: SGHDN, FVKESK. Trimming removed 3 bases at V and 2 bases at J, with 7 bases between. CDR3 length: 13 residues. CDR3 DNA sequence: TGTGCCAGCAGCCAGATTCGGAACTATGGCTACACCTTC. Amino acid sequence: CASSQIRNYGYTF.

The chain couples TRBV24-1 to TRBJ2-3; 10 bases agree with TRBD2. Per the germline V gene, CDR1 is KGHDR and CDR2 is SFDVKD. The V gene end was trimmed by 4 bases and the J gene end by 1 base; junction bases not matched to a gene: 10. The CDR3 length is 18 residues. The CDR3 protein is CATSDTLESGRGTDTQYF. The CDR3 DNA is TGTGCCACCAGTGACACCCTCGAAAGCGGGAGGGGCACAGATACGCAGTATTTT.

In its sample, this clone was seen a few times. The chain employs TRBV6-8 and TRBJ2-7; 9 nucleotides agree with TRBD2. Per the germline V gene, CDR1 is MNHGY and CDR2 is SAAAGT. This CDR3 region has 16 residues. V was pared by 6 bases and J by 2 bases, with 11 bases of the junction left unmatched. The CDR3 sequence: CASRSNRGRGAYEQYF. CDR3 DNA: TGTGCCAGCAGATCGAATCGCGGGAGGGGTGCCTACGAGCAGTACTTC.

The chain carries TRBV6-5 and TRBJ1-1; D is uncertain. Trimming left V 8 bases short and J 5 bases short, with 6 bases between. The germline gives CDR1 MNHEY, CDR2 SVGAGI. The CDR3 consists of 10 residues. The CDR3 loop reads CASWRTEAFF. CDR3 DNA sequence: TGTGCCAGCTGGAGGACTGAAGCTTTCTTT.

The J gene is TRBJ1-6, the V gene TRBV4-3; D is undetermined. CDR1 LGHNA and CDR2 YSLEER come from the germline V gene. Trimming cost V 1 base and J 8 bases, with 12 bases left between them. This CDR3 comprises 15 residues. CDR3 DNA: TGCGCCAGCAGCCAAGTATGGGAGAGGGATTCACCCCTCCACTTT. It translates to CASSQVWERDSPLHF.

J is TRBJ1-2 and V is TRBV6-2 or TRBV6-3, with D tentatively TRBD1 (6 bases). Trimming stripped 5 bases from V and 4 bases from J, with 14 bases between. The CDR3 is 14 amino acids. In germline, CDR1 is MNHEY, CDR2 SVGEGT. The CDR3 loop reads CASSPDRNFYGYTF. CDR3 DNA: TGTGCCAGCAGTCCCGACAGGAACTTCTATGGCTACACCTTC.

This rearrangement joins TRBV28 to TRBJ1-2; D is ambiguous. Germline CDR1 MDHEN, CDR2 SYDVKM. The germline V and J ends were trimmed by 7 bases and 7 bases, with 13 bases remaining between them. CDR3 length: 12 amino acids. CDR3: CASTAGYSGYTF. In nucleotides, the CDR3 is TGTGCCAGCACCGCGGGGTATTCTGGCTACACCTTC.

The J gene is TRBJ1-1, the V gene TRBV28; D is undetermined. This CDR3 comprises 15 residues. Germline loops: CDR1 MDHEN, CDR2 SYDVKM. The ends were cut back, 7 bases at V and 4 bases at J, with 19 bases in the middle. The CDR3 coding sequence is TGTGCCAGCACCCCGAGGTCGATTCGATTCACTGAAGCTTTCTTT. It yields the protein CASTPRSIRFTEAFF.

Concerning this clone itself: Within the sample, other DNA sequences also encode this same CDR3. This CDR3 is CASSYSTRGRGNQPQHF. CDR3 nucleotides: TGTGCCAGCAGTTACTCGACCAGGGGACGGGGCAATCAGCCCCAGCATTTT. This rearrangement joins TRBV6-2 or TRBV6-3 to TRBJ1-5, with D maybe TRBD1 (6 bases). From germline, CDR1 is MNHEY and CDR2 SVGEGT. V dropped 0 bases and J dropped 2 bases, with 14 bases sitting between them. The CDR3 has 17 residues.

The CDR3 sequence: CASSLPTQGPGNIQYF. The CDR3 coding sequence is TGCGCCAGCAGCTTACCAACACAGGGACCCGGAAACATTCAGTACTTC. The gene calls are TRBV5-1 and TRBJ2-4; TRBD1 is a possible D gene (6 bases). Germline loops: CDR1 SGHRS, CDR2 YFSETQ. Trimming cost V 2 bases and J 6 bases, with 18 bases left between them. The CDR3 has 16 amino acids.

V is TRBV11-1 and J is TRBJ2-1; the match to TRBD2 covers 12 bases. Germline CDR1 is SGHAT and CDR2 is FQDESV (reference sequence). The ends lost 6 bases at V and 8 bases at J; junction bases unmatched: 8. The CDR3 extends over 15 amino acids. The CDR3 reads CASSSRTSGIYEQFF. CDR3 nucleotides: TGTGCCAGCAGTTCTAGGACTAGCGGGATATATGAGCAGTTCTTC.

V usage is TRBV19 and J usage is TRBJ2-7, with 9 nucleotides matching TRBD1. The CDR3 is 14 residues long. The germline V gene has CDR1 LNHDA and CDR2 SQIVND (reference sequence). The V segment lost 8 bases and the J segment 6 bases; nucleotides outside the gene matches: 11. The CDR3 is CASRDRGGTGEQYF. DNA of the CDR3: TGTGCCAGTCGAGACAGGGGGGGGACCGGCGAGCAGTACTTC.

This chain links TRBV11-3 with TRBJ1-6; 8 bases fit TRBD1. CDR1 and CDR2 (germline): SGHNT, YENEEA. The CDR3 length is 16 residues. V gave up 5 bases and J gave up 6 bases; unmatched junction bases: 9. The CDR3 sequence: CASSRTGQAPNSPLHF. The CDR3 DNA is TGTGCCAGCAGCCGTACGGGACAGGCCCCTAATTCACCCCTCCACTTT.

This clone appeared a single time. CDR3 in DNA: TGCAGCGTGACGATGACAGACAATGAGCAGTTCTTC. Its translation is CSVTMTDNEQFF. V usage is TRBV29-1 and J usage is TRBJ2-1; TRBD1 is a possible D gene (5 bases). The CDR3 runs 12 residues. The germline V gene encodes CDR1 SQVTM and CDR2 ANQGSEA. Between the trimmed V and J ends, which lost 6 bases and 5 bases, there was a span of 11 bases.

The J gene is TRBJ2-3, the V gene TRBV11-2; 10 nucleotides match TRBD2. The CDR3 length is 18 residues. Germline V gene sequence: CDR1 SGHAT, CDR2 FQNNGV. J gave up 0 bases and V 0 bases, and 6 bases lay outside the gene matches. The CDR3: CASSLEWLAGASTDTQYF. Here the CDR3 DNA reads TGTGCCAGCAGCTTAGAATGGCTAGCGGGGGCTAGCACAGATACGCAGTATTTT. Looking up the rest from reference TRBV11-2 and TRBJ2-3 gives the full variable domain: EAGVAQSPRYKIIEKRQSVAFWCNPISGHATLYWYQQILGQGPKLLIQFQNNGVVDDSQLPKDRFSAERLKGVDSTLKIQPAKLEDSAVYLCASSLEWLAGASTDTQYFGPGTRLTVL.

This clone was seen just once. This chain uses TRBV7-8 with TRBJ2-3; 7 nucleotides line up with TRBD1. Per germline, CDR1 SGHVS and CDR2 FQNEAQ. CDR3 length: 14 residues. V trimming: 5 bases; J trimming: 4 bases; junction bases outside the gene matches: 6. CDR3: CASSAYTGADTQYF. CDR3 coding DNA: TGTGCCAGCAGCGCCTACACAGGGGCAGATACGCAGTATTTT.

The CDR3 reads CASSSGTTNTEAFF. The CDR3 bases are TGTGCCAGCAGTTCCGGGACAACAAACACTGAAGCTTTCTTT. The chain recombines TRBV6-5 with TRBJ1-1; TRBD1 is a possible D gene (6 bases). There are 14 residues in the CDR3. Germline CDR1 MNHEY, CDR2 SVGAGI. Trimming cost V 4 bases and J 2 bases, with 11 bases left between them.

J is TRBJ2-3 and V is TRBV7-9; 8 nucleotides line up with TRBD1. The CDR3 is 14 amino acids. Unmatched junction bases numbered 4, after V lost 5 bases and J lost 3 bases. Looked up from germline, CDR1 is SEHNR and CDR2 is FQNEAQ (reference sequence). The DNA for the CDR3 is TGTGCCAGCAGCCCTGGACAGGGAACAGATACGCAGTATTTT. Translated, it gives CASSPGQGTDTQYF. The variable domain in full, with the rest retrieved from reference TRBV7-9 and TRBJ2-3, is DTGVSQNPRHKITKRGQNVTFRCDPISEHNRLYWYRQTLGQGPEFLTYFQNEAQLEKSRLLSDRFSAERPKGSFSTLEIQRTEQGDSAMYLCASSPGQGTDTQYFGPGTRLTVL.

The chain recombines TRBV5-6 with TRBJ2-5, with TRBD2 identical over 8 bases. This CDR3 region has 16 residues. With V trimmed by 1 base and J by 5 bases, 10 bases remained unmatched. The V gene's germline CDR1 is SGHDT and CDR2 YYEEEE. The CDR3 protein is CASSLPAGASRETQYF. The CDR3 nucleotides are TGTGCCAGCAGCTTGCCAGCGGGAGCTTCCCGGGAGACCCAGTACTTC.

J is TRBJ2-2 and V is TRBV5-5; no firm D call. Germline CDR1 SGHKS, CDR2 YYEKEE (reference sequence). Trimming took off 1 base at V and 2 bases at J, with 12 bases between the two ends. This CDR3 spans 16 amino acids. The CDR3 coding sequence is TGTGCCAGCAGCTTGAGCCGCTCTCTAAACACCGGGGAGCTGTTTTTT. Protein sequence: CASSLSRSLNTGELFF.

CDR3 region: CASSVVAQGGGNTEAFF. DNA for the CDR3: TGTGCCAGCAGCGTAGTAGCCCAAGGGGGCGGGAACACTGAAGCTTTCTTT. The rearrangement links TRBV9 to TRBJ1-1, with 7 bases that match TRBD1. CDR1 and CDR2 from the germline V gene are SGDLS and YYNGEE. The CDR3 consists of 17 residues. After removal of 0 bases from V and 1 base from J, the junction contained 9 bases not matched to a gene.